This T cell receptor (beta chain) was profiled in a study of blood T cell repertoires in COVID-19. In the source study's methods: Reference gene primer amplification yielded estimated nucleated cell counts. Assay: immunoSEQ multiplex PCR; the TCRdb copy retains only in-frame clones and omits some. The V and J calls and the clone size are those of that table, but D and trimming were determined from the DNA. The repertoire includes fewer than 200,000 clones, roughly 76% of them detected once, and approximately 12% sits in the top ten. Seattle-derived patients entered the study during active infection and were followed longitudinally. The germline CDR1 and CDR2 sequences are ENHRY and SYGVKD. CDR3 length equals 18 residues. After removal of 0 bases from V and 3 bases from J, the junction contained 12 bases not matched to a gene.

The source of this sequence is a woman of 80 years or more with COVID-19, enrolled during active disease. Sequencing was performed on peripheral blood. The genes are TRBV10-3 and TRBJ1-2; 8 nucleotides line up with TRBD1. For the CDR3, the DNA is TGTGCCATCAGTGAGTCCCCCCGTCGGACAGGGAAGCACTATGGCTACACCTTC. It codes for CAISESPRRTGKHYGYTF.